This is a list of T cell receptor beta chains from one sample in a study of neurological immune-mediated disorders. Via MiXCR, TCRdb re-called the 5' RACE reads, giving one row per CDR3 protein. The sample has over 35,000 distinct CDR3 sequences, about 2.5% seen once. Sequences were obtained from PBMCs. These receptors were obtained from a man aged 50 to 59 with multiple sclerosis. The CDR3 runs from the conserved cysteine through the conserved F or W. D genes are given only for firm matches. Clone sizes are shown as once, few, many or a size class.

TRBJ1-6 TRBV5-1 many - TGCGCCAGCAGCCAGACGATAGGGTCTGGTAGTTCACCCCTCCACTTT CASSQTIGSGSSPLHF
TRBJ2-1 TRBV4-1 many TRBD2 TGCGCCAGCAGCCCCCGGAGCGGGGGTACCTACAATGAGCAGTTCTTC CASSPRSGGTYNEQFF
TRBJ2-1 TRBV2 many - TGTGCCAGCAGTGCCCAGGGCAGGGGGGTAGGGGGCTACAATGAGCAGTTCTTC CASSAQGRGVGGYNEQFF
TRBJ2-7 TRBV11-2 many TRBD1 TGTGCCAGCAGCTTCGACAGGACAGGGGCACACGAGCAGTACTTC CASSFDRTGAHEQYF
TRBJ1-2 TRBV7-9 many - TGTGCCAGCAGCCCCGCTCTCCAGGGTTCTAACTATGGCTACACCTTC CASSPALQGSNYGYTF
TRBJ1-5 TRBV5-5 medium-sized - TGTGCCAGCAGCTTGGAAGGGGGAGGTCAGCCCCAGCATTTT CASSLEGGGQPQHF
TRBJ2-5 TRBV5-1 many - TGCGCCAGCAGCTCAGATAACCAAGAGACCCAGTACTTC CASSSDNQETQYF
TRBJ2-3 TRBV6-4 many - TGTGCCAGCAGTGAAGGCGCATCAGATACAGATACGCAGTATTTT CASSEGASDTDTQYF
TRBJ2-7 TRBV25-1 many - TGTGCCAGCAGCGAAGCAGGGGATCAAAGCTCCTACGAGCAGTACTTC CASSEAGDQSSYEQYF
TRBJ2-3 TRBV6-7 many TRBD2 TGTGCCAGCAGTTACTGTGCGGGGGTCGGCACAGATACGCAGTATTTT CASSYCAGVGTDTQYF
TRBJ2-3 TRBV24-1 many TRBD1 TGTGCCACCAGTGATCCATTGACAGGGGGGGCAGATACGCAGTATTTT CATSDPLTGGADTQYF
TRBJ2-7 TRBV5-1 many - TGCGCCAGCAGCTTGAGCCCAGGGGAGTCCTACGAGCAGTACTTC CASSLSPGESYEQYF
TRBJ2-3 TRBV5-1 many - TGCGCCAGCAGCACTGCCGCGGGGAGCACAGATACGCAGTATTTT CASSTAAGSTDTQYF
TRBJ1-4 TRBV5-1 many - TGCGCCAGCAGCTTGGATACAGGATTGTATGAAAAACTGTTTTTT CASSLDTGLYEKLFF
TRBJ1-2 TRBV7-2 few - TGTGCCAGCAGCTTAGATAGCAACTATGGCTACACCTTC CASSLDSNYGYTF
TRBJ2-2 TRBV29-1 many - TGCAGCGTCGGACAGAATTTAGACACCGGGGAGCTGTTTTTT CSVGQNLDTGELFF
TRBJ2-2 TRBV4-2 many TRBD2 TGTGCCAGCAGCCAAGATCTAGCGGGGGGCACCGGGGAGCTGTTTTTT CASSQDLAGGTGELFF
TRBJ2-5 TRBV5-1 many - TGCGCCAGCAGCTTTCTGGGGGGAGAGACCCAGTACTTC CASSFLGGETQYF
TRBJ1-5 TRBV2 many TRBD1 TGTGCCAGCAGTTTGAGGGGACAGGGGGCTTATAGCAATCAGCCCCAGCATTTT CASSLRGQGAYSNQPQHF
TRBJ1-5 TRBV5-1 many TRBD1 TGCGCCAGCAGCTTAACAGGGGGCTTCAATCAGCCCCAGCATTTT CASSLTGGFNQPQHF
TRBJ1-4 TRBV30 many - TGTGCCTGGAGTGTACTAAGGGAAAAACTGTTTTTT CAWSVLREKLFF
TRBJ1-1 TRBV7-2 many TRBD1 TGTGCCAGCAGCCTGCCGAGGTATCGGACAGGGGACACTGAAGCTTTCTTT CASSLPRYRTGDTEAFF
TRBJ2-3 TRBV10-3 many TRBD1 TGTGCCATCAGTGAGTCCCGGACAGGGGTTGTTGCAGATACGCAGTATTTT CAISESRTGVVADTQYF
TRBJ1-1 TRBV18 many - TGTGCCAGCTCACCACCTCTGAACACTGAAGCTTTCTTT CASSPPLNTEAFF
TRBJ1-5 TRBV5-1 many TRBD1 TGCGCCAGCAGCTTTACAGGGGTCGGTCAGCCCCAGCATTTT CASSFTGVGQPQHF
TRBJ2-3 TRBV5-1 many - TGCGCCAGCAGCTTGGGGACTGACACAGATACGCAGTATTTT CASSLGTDTDTQYF
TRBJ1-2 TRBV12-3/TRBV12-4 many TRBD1 TGTGCCAGCAGTGGGACAGGGCGGAGCCCTTCTGGCTACACCTTC CASSGTGRSPSGYTF
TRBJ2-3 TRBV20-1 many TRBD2 TGCAGTGCTAGCGGGACTAGCGGGGGGCTGGATACGCAGTATTTT CSASGTSGGLDTQYF
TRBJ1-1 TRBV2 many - TGTGCCAGCAGTGCCCCCCCAGGAGGGGGAGCTTTCTTT CASSAPPGGGAFF
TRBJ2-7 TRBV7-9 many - TGTGCCAGCAGCTTAGAACCCGGGTACGAGCAGTACTTC CASSLEPGYEQYF
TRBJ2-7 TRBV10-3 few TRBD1 TGTGCCATCGGCGGACAGGGCAACTCCTACGAGCAGTACTTC CAIGGQGNSYEQYF
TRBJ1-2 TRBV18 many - TGTGCCAGCTCACCCCCCTCGTTTGTCAGTGGCTACACCTTC CASSPPSFVSGYTF
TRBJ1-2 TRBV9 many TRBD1 TGTGCCAGCAGCGCCGGGACAGCGCTCTACACCTTC CASSAGTALYTF
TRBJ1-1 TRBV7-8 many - TGTGCCAGCAGCTTTCTAAGGGGGATATTGTACACTGAAGCTTTCTTT CASSFLRGILYTEAFF
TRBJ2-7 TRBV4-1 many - TGCGCCAGCAGCCAAGAGTGGACCTACGAGCAGTACTTC CASSQEWTYEQYF
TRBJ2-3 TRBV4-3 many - TGCGCCAGCAGCGACCAACGCGGCTATAGCACAGATACGCAGTATTTT CASSDQRGYSTDTQYF
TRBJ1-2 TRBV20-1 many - TGCAGCAAGTCGTCTAACTATGGCTACACCTTC CSKSSNYGYTF
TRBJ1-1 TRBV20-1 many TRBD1 TGCAGTGCTTGGGGACAGGCCGCAGTGGCTGAAGCTTTCTTT CSAWGQAAVAEAFF
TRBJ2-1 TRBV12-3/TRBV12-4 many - TGTGCCAGCAGTCTGACCAGCTCCTACAATGAGCAGTTCTTC CASSLTSSYNEQFF
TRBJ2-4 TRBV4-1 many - TGCGCCAGCAGCCAAGATTGGATTCGGGACACGATAGCCAAAAACATTCAGTACTTC CASSQDWIRDTIAKNIQYF
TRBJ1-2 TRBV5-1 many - TGCGCCAGCAGCTTGCCAGGGACCTATGGCTACACCTTC CASSLPGTYGYTF
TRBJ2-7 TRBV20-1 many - TGCAGTGCTCGTCCGCTAGGGGGAAGCTCCTACGAGCAGTACTTC CSARPLGGSSYEQYF